Presented here are 6 T cell receptor beta chains from one specimen sequenced in a study of T-cell memory formation after mild COVID-19. Using its own MiXCR run on the 5' RACE reads, TCRdb lists one record per CDR3 protein. In the table there are about 350,000 distinct CDR3 sequences, roughly an eighth of which are singletons. The sequencing sample was made of PBMCs or a T cell subset sorted from them (not recorded which). These receptors were taken from a man between 18 and 29 years old who had mild COVID-19 (a few samples of this study predate the infection). Cell type and time point are not known.

This chain links TRBV5-1 with TRBJ1-2; D unclear. The CDR3 sequence is 14 residues long. V was pared by 4 bases and J by 8 bases, with 18 bases between. The germline gives CDR1 SGHRS, CDR2 YFSETQ. CDR3 sequence (DNA): TGCGCCAGCAGCGTAACACCGGGAGCAAGAGGCTACACCTTC. Translating gives CASSVTPGARGYTF.

The table lists this clonotype with many counts. This chain uses TRBV7-2 with TRBJ2-3; TRBD2 might be the D (6 bases). Trimming took off 5 bases at V and 0 bases at J, with 12 bases between the two ends. CDR1 and CDR2 (germline): SGHTA, FQGNSA. The CDR3 has 15 residues. Here the CDR3 reads CASSPGLLSTDTQYF. The CDR3 coding sequence is TGTGCCAGCAGCCCGGGACTTCTTAGCACAGATACGCAGTATTTT.

The rearrangement uses TRBV25-1 and TRBJ1-1, with D tentatively TRBD1 (6 bases). Germline V gives CDR1 MGHDK, CDR2 SYGVNS. Trimming removed 1 base at V and 4 bases at J, with 19 bases between. The CDR3 sequence is 17 residues long. CDR3 residues: CASSEWGGAEVGTEAFF. DNA of the CDR3: TGTGCCAGCAGTGAATGGGGGGGGGCTGAAGTTGGCACTGAAGCTTTCTTT. Filled out from reference TRBV25-1 and TRBJ1-1, the complete variable domain reads EADIYQTPRYLVIGTGKKITLECSQTMGHDKMYWYQQDPGMELHLIHYSYGVNSTEKGDLSSESTVSRIRTEHFPLTLESARPSHTSQYLCASSEWGGAEVGTEAFFGQGTRLTVV.

This rearrangement joins TRBV10-2 to TRBJ2-3, with D unclear. The CDR3 length is 11 residues. Germline V gene lookup returns CDR1 WSHSY and CDR2 SAAADI. Trimming shortened V by 2 bases and J by 7 bases, and 4 bases separated the two germline ends. The CDR3 protein is CASSEENTQYF. The CDR3 DNA follows: TGCGCCAGCAGTGAGGAGAATACGCAGTATTTT.

This clonotype appeared a few times. Here the CDR3 reads CASSRTGLSEAFF. In DNA form, the CDR3 reads TGTGCCAGCAGCCGGACAGGGTTAAGTGAAGCTTTCTTT. This rearrangement joins TRBV7-2 to TRBJ1-1; 8 bases line up with TRBD1. The germline CDR1 and CDR2 sequences are SGHTA and FQGNSA. CDR3 length equals 13 residues. The V gene end was trimmed by 5 bases and the J gene end by 7 bases; junction bases not matched to a gene: 6.

There are a few counts of this clonotype. The chain is built from TRBV2 and TRBJ2-5; no definite D call. The CDR3 totals 13 residues. The V gene's germline CDR1 is SNHLY and CDR2 FYNNEI. V lost 7 bases to trimming and J lost 0 bases, with 9 bases between them. The chain's CDR3 is CASIPWDQETQYF. CDR3 coding DNA: TGTGCCAGCATCCCATGGGACCAAGAGACCCAGTACTTC. Complete variable domain (other parts from reference TRBV2 and TRBJ2-5): EPEVTQTPSHQVTQMGQEVILRCVPISNHLYFYWYRQILGQKVEFLVSFYNNEISEKSEIFDDQFSVERPDGSNFTLKIRSTKLEDSAMYFCASIPWDQETQYFGPGTRLLVL.